The present TCR beta chain was sequenced within a study of cytomegalovirus exposure and HLA in healthy donors. About the study: Caucasian-associated ancestry cluster membership applied to over 80% of several hundred genotyped donors. The study's findings and limits: The study reported that TCR beta sequences accurately predicted HLA-A and HLA-B alleles in most subjects.

On this clone itself: No antigen is known for it.

V lost 4 bases, J lost 3 bases, and 13 bases lay in between. The CDR3 length is 14 residues. Germline CDR1 and CDR2: SGHNT and YYREEE (reference sequence). The study ran its PCR with 60 Vbeta and 13 Jbeta primers. Libraries were prepared by immunoSEQ multiplex PCR; TCRdb keeps only in-frame clonotypes and omits some of them. The sample lists fewer than 250,000 clones; almost 80% were seen once. V is TRBV5-4 and J is TRBJ1-2, with D hard to call. This receptor was obtained from a male donor in good health and CMV-seronegative. Source material: PBMCs. The CDR3 region has the DNA TGTGCCAGCAGCCACCGGACGGAGGACTATGGCTACACCTTC. Its translation: CASSHRTEDYGYTF.